The 2 T cell receptor beta chains presented below share a single source sample, sequenced in a study of T-cell reconstitution after alpha-beta-depleted transplantation in children. Library preparation (for TCRbeta) was performed with unique molecular identifiers. In TCRdb, the PCR reads were re-called with MiXCR into one record per CDR3 protein. The sample consists of 490,000 or so distinct CDR3 sequences, around 12% of them appearing once. The starting material was PBMCs from the stem cell graft donor, obtained from the stem cell graft. The receptors derive from a human donor who donated a stem cell graft to a child with combined immunodeficiency.

This clonotype was detected ten times or more. This chain uses TRBV5-1 with TRBJ2-1; D is perhaps TRBD2 (6 bases). This CDR3 has 15 residues. Between the trimmed V and J ends, which lost 4 bases and 6 bases, there was a span of 17 bases. Per the germline V gene, CDR1 is SGHRS and CDR2 is YFSETQ. Here the CDR3 DNA reads TGCGCCAGCAGCCCGACTCCGGGGGAGACCAATGAGCAGTTCTTC. This sequence encodes CASSPTPGETNEQFF.

The sample holds a few counts of this clonotype. J is TRBJ2-5 and V is TRBV12-3 or TRBV12-4; TRBD2 might be the D (6 bases). CDR3 length equals 12 residues. Deletions cut 6 bases from V and 5 bases from J, with 10 bases between. The CDR3 DNA is TGTGCCAGCAGCACTCGGGGGGAGACCCAGTACTTC. The encoded protein is CASSTRGETQYF.